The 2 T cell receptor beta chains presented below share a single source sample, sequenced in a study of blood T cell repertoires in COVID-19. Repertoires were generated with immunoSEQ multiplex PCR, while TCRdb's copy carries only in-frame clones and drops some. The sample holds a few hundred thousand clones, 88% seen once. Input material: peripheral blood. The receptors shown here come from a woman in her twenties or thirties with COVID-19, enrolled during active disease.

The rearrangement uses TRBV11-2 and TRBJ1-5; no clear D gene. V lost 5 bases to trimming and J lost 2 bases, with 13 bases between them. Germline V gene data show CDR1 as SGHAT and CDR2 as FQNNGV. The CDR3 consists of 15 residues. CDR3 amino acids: CASSPLGSRNQPQHF. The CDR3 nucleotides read TGTGCCAGCAGCCCCCTCGGGTCCCGCAATCAGCCCCAGCATTTT.

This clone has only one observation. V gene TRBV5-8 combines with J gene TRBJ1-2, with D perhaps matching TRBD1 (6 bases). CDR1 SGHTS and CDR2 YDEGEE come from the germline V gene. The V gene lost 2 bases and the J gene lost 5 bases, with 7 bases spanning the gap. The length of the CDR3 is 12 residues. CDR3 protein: CASSLRGYGYTF. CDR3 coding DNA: TGTGCCAGCAGCTTAAGGGGGTATGGCTACACCTTC.